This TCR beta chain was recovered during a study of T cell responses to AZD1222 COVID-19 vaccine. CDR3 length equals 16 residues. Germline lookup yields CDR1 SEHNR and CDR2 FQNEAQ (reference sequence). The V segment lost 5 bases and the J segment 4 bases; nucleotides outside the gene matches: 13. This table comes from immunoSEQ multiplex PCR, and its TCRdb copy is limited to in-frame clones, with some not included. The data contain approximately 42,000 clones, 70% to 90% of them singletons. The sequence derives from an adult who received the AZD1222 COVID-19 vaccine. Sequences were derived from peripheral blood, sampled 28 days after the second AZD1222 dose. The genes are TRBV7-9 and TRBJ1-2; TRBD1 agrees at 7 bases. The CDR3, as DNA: TGTGCCAGCAGCCTTTTTGACGCAGGGGGTCTCTATGGCTACACCTTC. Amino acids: CASSLFDAGGLYGYTF.